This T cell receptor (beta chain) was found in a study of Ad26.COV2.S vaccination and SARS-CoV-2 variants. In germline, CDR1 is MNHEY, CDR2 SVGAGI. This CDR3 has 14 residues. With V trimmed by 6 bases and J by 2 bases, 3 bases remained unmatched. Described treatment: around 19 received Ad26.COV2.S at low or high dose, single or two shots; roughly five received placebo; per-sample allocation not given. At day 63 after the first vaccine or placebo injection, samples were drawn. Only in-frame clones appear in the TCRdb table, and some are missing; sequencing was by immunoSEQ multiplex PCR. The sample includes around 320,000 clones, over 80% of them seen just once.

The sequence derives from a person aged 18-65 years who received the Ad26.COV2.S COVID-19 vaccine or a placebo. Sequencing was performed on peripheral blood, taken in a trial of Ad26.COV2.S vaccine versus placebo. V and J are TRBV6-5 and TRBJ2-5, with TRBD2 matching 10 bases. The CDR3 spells CASRQAGGQETQYF. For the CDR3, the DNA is TGTGCCAGCAGACAAGCGGGGGGGCAAGAGACCCAGTACTTC.